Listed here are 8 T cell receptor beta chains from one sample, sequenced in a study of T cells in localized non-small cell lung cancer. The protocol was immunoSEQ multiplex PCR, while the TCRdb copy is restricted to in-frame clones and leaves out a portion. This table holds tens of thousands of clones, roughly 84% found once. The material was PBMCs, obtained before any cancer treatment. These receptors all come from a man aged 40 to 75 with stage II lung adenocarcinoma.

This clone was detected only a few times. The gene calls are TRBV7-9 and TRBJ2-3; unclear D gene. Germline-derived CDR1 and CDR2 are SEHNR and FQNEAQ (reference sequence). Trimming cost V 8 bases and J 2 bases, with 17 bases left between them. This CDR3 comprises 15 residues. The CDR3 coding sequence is TGTGCCAGCCACTACTACACTATACCCACAGATACGCAGTATTTT. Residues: CASHYYTIPTDTQYF.

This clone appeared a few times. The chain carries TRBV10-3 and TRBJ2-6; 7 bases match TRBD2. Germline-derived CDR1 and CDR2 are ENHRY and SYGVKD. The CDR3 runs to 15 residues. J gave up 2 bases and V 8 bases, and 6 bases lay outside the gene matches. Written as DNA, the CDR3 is TGTGCCATCCTAGGTGGGGGGGCTGGGGCCAACGTCCTGACTTTC. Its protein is CAILGGGAGANVLTF.

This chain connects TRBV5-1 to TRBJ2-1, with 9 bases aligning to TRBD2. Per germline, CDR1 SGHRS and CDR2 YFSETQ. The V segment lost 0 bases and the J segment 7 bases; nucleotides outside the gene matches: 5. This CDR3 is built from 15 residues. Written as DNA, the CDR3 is TGCGCCAGCAGCTTGGCCTCTAGCGGGATTAATGAGCAGTTCTTC. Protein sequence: CASSLASSGINEQFF.

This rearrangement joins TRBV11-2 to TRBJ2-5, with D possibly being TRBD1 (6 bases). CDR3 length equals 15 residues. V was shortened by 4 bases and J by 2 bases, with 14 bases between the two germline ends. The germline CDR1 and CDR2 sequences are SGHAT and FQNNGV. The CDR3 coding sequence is TGTGCCAGCAGCTCGGTTCTGGGGACACAAGAGACCCAGTACTTC. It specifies CASSSVLGTQETQYF.

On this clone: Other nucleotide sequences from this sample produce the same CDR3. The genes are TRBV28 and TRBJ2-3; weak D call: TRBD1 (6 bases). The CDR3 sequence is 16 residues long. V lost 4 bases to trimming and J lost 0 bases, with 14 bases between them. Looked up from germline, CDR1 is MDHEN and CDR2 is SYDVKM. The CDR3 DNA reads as TGTGCCAGCAGTTCTAGACAGGCCTCTAGCACAGATACGCAGTATTTT. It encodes CASSSRQASSTDTQYF.

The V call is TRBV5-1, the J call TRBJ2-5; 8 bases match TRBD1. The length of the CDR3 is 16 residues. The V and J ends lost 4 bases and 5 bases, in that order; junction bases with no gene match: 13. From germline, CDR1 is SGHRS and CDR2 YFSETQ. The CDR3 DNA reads TGCGCCAGCAGCCCCACTCAGGGGGCCGTAAGTGAGACCCAGTACTTC. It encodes CASSPTQGAVSETQYF. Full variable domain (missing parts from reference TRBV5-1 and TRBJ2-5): KAGVTQTPRYLIKTRGQQVTLSCSPISGHRSVSWYQQTPGQGLQFLFEYFSETQRNKGNFPGRFSGRQFSNSRSEMNVSTLELGDSALYLCASSPTQGAVSETQYFGPGTRLLVL.

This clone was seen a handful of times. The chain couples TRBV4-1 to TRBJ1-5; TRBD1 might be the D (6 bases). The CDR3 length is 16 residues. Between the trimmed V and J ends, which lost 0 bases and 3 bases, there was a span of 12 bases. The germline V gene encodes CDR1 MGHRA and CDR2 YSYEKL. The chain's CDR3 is CASSQDFGQFNQPQHF. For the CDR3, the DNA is TGCGCCAGCAGCCAAGATTTCGGACAGTTCAATCAGCCCCAGCATTTT.

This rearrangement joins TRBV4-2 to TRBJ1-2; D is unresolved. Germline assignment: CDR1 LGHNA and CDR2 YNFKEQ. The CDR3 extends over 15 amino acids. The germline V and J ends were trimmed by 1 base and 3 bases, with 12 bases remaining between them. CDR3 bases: TGTGCCAGCAGCCAAGGCGGGGTTAGGGACTATGGCTACACCTTC. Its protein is CASSQGGVRDYGYTF.